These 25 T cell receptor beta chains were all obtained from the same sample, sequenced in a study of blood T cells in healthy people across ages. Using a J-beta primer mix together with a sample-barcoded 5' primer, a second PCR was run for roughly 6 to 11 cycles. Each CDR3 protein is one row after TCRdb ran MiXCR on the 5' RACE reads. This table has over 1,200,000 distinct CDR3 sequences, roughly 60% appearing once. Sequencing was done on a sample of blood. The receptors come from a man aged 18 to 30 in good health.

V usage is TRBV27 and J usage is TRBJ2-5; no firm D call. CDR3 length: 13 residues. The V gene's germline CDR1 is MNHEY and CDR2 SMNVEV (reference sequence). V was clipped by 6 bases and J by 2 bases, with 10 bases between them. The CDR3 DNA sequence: TGTGCCAGCAGCGCCCCCTTTCAAGAGACCCAGTACTTC. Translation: CASSAPFQETQYF.

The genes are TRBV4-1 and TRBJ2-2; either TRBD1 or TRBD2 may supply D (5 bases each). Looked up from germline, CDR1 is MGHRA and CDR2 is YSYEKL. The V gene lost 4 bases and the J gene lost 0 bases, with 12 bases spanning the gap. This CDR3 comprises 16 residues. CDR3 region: CASSRKLGANTGELFF. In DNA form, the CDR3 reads TGCGCCAGCAGCCGAAAACTAGGGGCGAACACCGGGGAGCTGTTTTTT.

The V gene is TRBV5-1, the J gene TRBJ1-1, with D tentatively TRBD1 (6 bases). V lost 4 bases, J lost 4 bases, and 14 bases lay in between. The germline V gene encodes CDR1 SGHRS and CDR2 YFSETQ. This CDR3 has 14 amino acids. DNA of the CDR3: TGCGCCAGCAGCGGGGAGGGACACTTCACTGAAGCTTTCTTT. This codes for CASSGEGHFTEAFF. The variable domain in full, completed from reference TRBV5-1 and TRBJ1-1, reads KAGVTQTPRYLIKTRGQQVTLSCSPISGHRSVSWYQQTPGQGLQFLFEYFSETQRNKGNFPGRFSGRQFSNSRSEMNVSTLELGDSALYLCASSGEGHFTEAFFGQGTRLTVV.

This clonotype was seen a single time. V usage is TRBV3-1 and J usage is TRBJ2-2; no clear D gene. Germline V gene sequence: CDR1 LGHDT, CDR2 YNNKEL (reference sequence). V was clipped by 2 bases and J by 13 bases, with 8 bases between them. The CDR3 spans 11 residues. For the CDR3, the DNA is TGTGCCAGCAGCCAACGAGACCTGCTGTTTTTT. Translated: CASSQRDLLFF.

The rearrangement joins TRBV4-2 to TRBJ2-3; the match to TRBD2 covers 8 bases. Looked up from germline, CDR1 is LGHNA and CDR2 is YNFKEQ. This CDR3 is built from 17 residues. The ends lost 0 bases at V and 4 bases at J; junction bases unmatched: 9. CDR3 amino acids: CASSQDRAGGAPDTQYF. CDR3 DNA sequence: TGTGCCAGCAGCCAAGATCGGGCGGGGGGAGCTCCAGATACGCAGTATTTT.

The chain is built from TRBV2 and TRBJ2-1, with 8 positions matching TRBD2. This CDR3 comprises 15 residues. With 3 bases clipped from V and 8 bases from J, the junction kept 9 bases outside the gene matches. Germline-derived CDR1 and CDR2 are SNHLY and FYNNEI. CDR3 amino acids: CASSDPAGAYYEQFF. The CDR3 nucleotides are TGTGCCAGCAGTGATCCAGCGGGGGCCTATTATGAGCAGTTCTTC.

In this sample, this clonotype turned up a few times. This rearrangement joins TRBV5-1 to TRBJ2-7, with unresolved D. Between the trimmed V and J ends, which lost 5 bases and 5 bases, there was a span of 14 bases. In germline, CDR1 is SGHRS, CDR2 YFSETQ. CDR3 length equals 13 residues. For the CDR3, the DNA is TGCGCCAGCAGTTCTGTCTTGGAACACGAGCAGTACTTC. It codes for CASSSVLEHEQYF.

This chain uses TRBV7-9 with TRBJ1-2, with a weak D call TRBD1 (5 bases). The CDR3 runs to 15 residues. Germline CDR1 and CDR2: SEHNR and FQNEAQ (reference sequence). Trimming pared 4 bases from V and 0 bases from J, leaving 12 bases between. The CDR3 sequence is CASSSSDSSNYGYTF. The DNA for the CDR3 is TGTGCCAGCAGCTCATCAGACAGCTCTAACTATGGCTACACCTTC.

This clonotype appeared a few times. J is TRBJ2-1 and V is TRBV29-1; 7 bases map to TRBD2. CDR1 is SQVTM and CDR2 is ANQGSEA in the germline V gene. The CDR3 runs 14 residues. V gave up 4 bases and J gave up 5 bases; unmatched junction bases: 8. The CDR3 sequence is CSVVGRENDNEQFF. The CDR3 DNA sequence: TGCAGCGTTGTAGGGCGGGAGAACGACAATGAGCAGTTCTTC.

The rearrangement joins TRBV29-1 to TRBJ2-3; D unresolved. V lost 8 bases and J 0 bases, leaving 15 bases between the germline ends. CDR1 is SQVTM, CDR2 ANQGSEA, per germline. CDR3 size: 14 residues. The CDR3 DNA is TGCAGCTCTAACCGAGATATTAGCACAGATACGCAGTATTTT. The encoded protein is CSSNRDISTDTQYF.

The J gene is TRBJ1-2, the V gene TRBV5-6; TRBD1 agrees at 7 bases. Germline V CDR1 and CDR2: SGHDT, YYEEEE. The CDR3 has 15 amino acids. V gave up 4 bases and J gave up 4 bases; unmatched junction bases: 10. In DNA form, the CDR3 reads TGTGCCAGCAGCGAGTGGGGACAGCCTTTCTATGGCTACACCTTC. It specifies CASSEWGQPFYGYTF. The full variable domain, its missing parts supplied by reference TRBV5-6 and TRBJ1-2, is DAGVTQSPTHLIKTRGQQVTLRCSPKSGHDTVSWYQQALGQGPQFIFQYYEEEERQRGNFPDRFSGHQFPNYSSELNVNALLLGDSALYLCASSEWGQPFYGYTFGSGTRLTVV.

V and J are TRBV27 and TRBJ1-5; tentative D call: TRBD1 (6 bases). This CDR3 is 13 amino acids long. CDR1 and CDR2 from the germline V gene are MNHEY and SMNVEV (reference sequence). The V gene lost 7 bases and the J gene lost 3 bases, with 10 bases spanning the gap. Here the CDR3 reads CASKTGPNQPQHF. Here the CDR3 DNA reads TGTGCCAGCAAGACAGGTCCCAATCAGCCCCAGCATTTT.

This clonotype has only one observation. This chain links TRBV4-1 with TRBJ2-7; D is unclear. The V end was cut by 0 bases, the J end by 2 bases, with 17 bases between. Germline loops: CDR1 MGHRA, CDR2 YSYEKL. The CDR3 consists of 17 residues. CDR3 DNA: TGCGCCAGCAGCCAAGAGGTCTTCCGTCGGGTTACCTACGAGCAGTACTTC. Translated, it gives CASSQEVFRRVTYEQYF.

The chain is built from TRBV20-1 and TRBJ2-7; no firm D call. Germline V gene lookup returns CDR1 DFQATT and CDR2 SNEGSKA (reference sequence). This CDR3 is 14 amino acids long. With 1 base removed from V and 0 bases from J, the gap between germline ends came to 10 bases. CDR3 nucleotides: TGCAGTGCTAGAGCTAGATTCCCCTCCTACGAGCAGTACTTC. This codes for CSARARFPSYEQYF.

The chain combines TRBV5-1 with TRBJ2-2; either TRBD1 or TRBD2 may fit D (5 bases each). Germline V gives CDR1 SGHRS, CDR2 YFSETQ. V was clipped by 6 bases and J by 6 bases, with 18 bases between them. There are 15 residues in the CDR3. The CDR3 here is CASTRRGERPGELFF. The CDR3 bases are TGCGCCAGCACCCGAAGAGGGGAGAGGCCCGGGGAGCTGTTTTTT.

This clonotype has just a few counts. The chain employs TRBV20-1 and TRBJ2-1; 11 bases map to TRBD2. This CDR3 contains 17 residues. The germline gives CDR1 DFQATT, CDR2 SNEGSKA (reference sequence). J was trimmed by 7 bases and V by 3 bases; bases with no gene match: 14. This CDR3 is CSASPLLLAGVRNEQFF. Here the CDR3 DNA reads TGCAGTGCTAGCCCCCTCTTACTAGCGGGAGTTAGAAATGAGCAGTTCTTC.

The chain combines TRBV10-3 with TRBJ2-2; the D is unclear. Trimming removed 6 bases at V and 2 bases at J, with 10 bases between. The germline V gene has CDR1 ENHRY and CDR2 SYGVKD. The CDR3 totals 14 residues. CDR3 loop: CAIRDAGNTGELFF. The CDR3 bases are TGTGCCATCAGGGACGCAGGAAACACCGGGGAGCTGTTTTTT.

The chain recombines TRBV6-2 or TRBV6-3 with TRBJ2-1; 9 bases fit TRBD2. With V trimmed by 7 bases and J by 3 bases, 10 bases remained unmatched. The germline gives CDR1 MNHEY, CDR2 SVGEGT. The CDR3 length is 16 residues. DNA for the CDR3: TGTGCCAGCAATAAGGAACTAGCGGGTATCTACAATGAGCAGTTCTTC. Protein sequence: CASNKELAGIYNEQFF.

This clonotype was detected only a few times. The CDR3 spells CSACHRGHGYGYTF. CDR3 DNA: TGCAGTGCTTGCCACAGGGGGCACGGCTATGGCTACACCTTC. This rearrangement joins TRBV20-1 to TRBJ1-2; 9 nucleotides line up with TRBD1. Germline assignment: CDR1 DFQATT and CDR2 SNEGSKA (reference sequence). V shed 5 bases, J shed 4 bases, and the junction held 8 bases outside the gene matches. The CDR3 has 14 residues.

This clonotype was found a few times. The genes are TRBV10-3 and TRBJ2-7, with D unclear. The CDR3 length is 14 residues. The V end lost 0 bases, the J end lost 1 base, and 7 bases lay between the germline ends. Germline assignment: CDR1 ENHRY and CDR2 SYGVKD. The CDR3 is CAISESGLSYEQYF. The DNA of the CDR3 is TGTGCCATCAGTGAGTCCGGGCTATCCTACGAGCAGTACTTC.

The DNA of the CDR3 is TGTGCCAGCAGCTTAGGGCTGGCGGCGAGCTCCTACGAGCAGTACTTC. This sequence encodes CASSLGLAASSYEQYF. V and J are TRBV7-2 and TRBJ2-7; D is ambiguous. Germline CDR1 and CDR2: SGHTA and FQGNSA. The ends were cut back, 1 base at V and 0 bases at J, with 13 bases in the middle. The CDR3 contains 16 residues.

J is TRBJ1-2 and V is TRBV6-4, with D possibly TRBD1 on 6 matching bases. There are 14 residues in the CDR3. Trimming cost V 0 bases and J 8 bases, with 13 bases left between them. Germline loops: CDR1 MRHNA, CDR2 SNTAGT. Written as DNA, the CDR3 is TGTGCCAGCAGTGACTCGGGCAGGGGCGGAGGCTACACCTTC. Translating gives CASSDSGRGGGYTF.

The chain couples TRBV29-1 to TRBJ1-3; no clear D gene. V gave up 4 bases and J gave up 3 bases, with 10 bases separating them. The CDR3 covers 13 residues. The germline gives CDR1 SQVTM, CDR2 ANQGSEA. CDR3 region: CSVAGSGGNTIYF. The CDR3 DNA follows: TGCAGCGTTGCGGGCTCAGGTGGAAACACCATATATTTT.

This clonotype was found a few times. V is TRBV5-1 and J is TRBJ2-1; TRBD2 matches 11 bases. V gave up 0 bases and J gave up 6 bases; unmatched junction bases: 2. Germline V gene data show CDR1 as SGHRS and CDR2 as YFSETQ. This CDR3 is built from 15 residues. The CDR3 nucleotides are TGCGCCAGCAGCTTGGTGGGGACTAGCGGCAATGAGCAGTTCTTC. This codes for CASSLVGTSGNEQFF.

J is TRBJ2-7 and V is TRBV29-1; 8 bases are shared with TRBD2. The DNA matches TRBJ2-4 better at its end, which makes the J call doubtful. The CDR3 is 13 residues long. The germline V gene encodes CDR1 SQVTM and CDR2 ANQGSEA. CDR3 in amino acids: CSVEPTGGNIQYF. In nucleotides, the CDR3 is TGCAGCGTTGAGCCTACGGGAGGGAACATTCAGTACTTC.